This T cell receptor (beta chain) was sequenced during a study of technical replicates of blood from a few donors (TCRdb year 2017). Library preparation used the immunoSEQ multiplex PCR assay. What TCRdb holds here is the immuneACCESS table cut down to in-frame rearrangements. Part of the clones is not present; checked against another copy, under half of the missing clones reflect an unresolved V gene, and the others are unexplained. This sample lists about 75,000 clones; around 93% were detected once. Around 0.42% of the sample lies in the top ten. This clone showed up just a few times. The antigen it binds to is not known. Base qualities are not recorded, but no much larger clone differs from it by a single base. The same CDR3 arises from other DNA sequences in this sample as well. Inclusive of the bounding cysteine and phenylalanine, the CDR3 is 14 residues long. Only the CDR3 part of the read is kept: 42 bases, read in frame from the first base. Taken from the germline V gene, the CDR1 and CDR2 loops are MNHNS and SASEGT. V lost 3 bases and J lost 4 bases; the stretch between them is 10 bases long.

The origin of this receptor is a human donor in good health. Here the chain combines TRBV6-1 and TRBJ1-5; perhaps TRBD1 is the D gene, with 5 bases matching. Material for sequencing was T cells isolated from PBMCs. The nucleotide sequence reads TGTGCCAGCAGTGATAGGGGAGGTAATCAGCCCCAGCATTTT. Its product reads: CASSDRGGNQPQHF.